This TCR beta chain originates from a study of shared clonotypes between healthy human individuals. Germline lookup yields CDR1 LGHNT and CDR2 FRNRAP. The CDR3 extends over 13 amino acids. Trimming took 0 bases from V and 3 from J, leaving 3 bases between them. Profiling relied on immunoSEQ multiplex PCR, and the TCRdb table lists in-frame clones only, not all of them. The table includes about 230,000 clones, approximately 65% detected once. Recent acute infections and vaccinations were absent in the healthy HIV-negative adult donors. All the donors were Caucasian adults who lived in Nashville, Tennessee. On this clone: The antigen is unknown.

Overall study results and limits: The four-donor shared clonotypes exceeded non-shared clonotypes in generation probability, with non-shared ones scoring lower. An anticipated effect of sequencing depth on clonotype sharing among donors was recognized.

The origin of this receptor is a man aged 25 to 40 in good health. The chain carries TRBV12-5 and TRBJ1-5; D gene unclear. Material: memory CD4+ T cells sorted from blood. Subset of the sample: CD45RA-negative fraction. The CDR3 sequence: CASGLVHNQPQHF. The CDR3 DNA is TGTGCTAGTGGTTTGGTCCACAATCAGCCCCAGCATTTT.